Given below is one T cell receptor (beta chain) in context. Sample treatment: oral pan-JAK inhibitor, 5-10 mg twice daily. The record originates from a study of CD8+ T cells in alopecia areata. cDNA reverse transcribed from extracted RNA served as the sequencing template. TCRdb keeps only in-frame clones here, not all; method: immunoSEQ multiplex PCR. The sample records approximately 210,000 clones, around 65% being singletons. With 8 bases removed from V and 0 bases from J, the gap between germline ends came to 10 bases. Germline V gives CDR1 MNHNY, CDR2 SVGAGI (reference sequence). CDR3 length equals 13 residues.

The chain couples TRBV6-6 to TRBJ1-2, with no clear D. The specimen was CD4+ T cells sorted from blood, collected at approximately week 42, from a patient treated with tofacitinib. The TCR was taken from a human donor with alopecia areata. This CDR3 reads CASGQPANYGYTF. In DNA, the CDR3 is TGTGCCAGCGGCCAGCCAGCTAACTATGGCTACACCTTC.